The present T cell receptor beta chain was sequenced within a study of blood T cell repertoires in COVID-19. Authors' methods: Estimated nucleated cell counts came from reference gene primer amplification. The assay was immunoSEQ multiplex PCR, and TCRdb's table has in-frame clones only and misses some. V, J and clone size derive from that table, while D and trimming were established from the DNA sequence. Of tens of thousands of clones in the sample, 85% to 90% were seen once. Sequencing was carried out using peripheral blood. This TCR was sampled from a woman aged 80 or over with active or convalescent COVID-19.

CDR3 nucleotide sequence: TGTGCTAGTGGTTTGGTAGGGGCAGGGAGGGGCTCCTACGAGCAGTACTTC. Protein: CASGLVGAGRGSYEQYF. The rearrangement links TRBV12-5 to TRBJ2-7; 7 nucleotides match TRBD2. This CDR3 is built from 17 residues. Germline loops: CDR1 LGHNT, CDR2 FRNRAP. Losses at the gene ends were 0 bases for V and 0 bases for J; bases not matched to a gene: 8.